These 12 T cell receptor beta chains came from one sample sequenced in a study of OX40 agonist ivuxolimab in advanced cancers. Only in-frame clones appear in the TCRdb table, and some are missing; sequencing was by immunoSEQ multiplex PCR. The sample lists tens of thousands of clones, roughly 78% occurring once. The sequencing used CD4+ or CD8+ T cells sorted from blood, collected in a trial of the OX40 agonist ivuxolimab. The receptors stem from an adult with an advanced solid tumor such as melanoma, head and neck, liver or kidney cancer.

This clone occurred a few times. The V call is TRBV29-1, the J call TRBJ2-5, with D possibly matching TRBD2 (6 bases). CDR3 length: 13 residues. Germline values: CDR1 SQVTM, CDR2 ANQGSEA. Between the trimmed V and J ends, which lost 6 bases and 7 bases, there was a span of 18 bases. CDR3 bases: TGCAGCGTCCACGGGGGTCCCCTGGGGACCCAGTACTTC. Its protein product is CSVHGGPLGTQYF.

This clone was counted a few times. The rearrangement links TRBV7-8 to TRBJ2-7; TRBD1 or TRBD2 may be the D gene (7 bases each). CDR3 size: 13 residues. The V gene's germline CDR1 is SGHVS and CDR2 FQNEAQ. V was shortened by 5 bases and J by 4 bases, with 12 bases between the two germline ends. DNA for the CDR3: TGTGCCAGCAGCCCAGGGGGAGGGTACGAGCAGTACTTC. Translation gives CASSPGGGYEQYF. Variable domain in full (rest from reference TRBV7-8 and TRBJ2-7): GAGVSQSPRYKVAKRGQDVALRCDPISGHVSLFWYQQALGQGPEFLTYFQNEAQLDKSGLPSDRFFAERPEGSVSTLKIQRTQQEDSAVYLCASSPGGGYEQYFGPGTRLTVT.

CDR3 in amino acids: CASGAGYNEQFF. In nucleotides, the CDR3 is TGTGCCAGTGGAGCGGGGTACAATGAGCAGTTCTTC. The chain combines TRBV7-3 with TRBJ2-1; 7 bases are shared with TRBD2. This CDR3 spans 12 amino acids. The V gene end was trimmed by 9 bases and the J gene end by 4 bases; junction bases not matched to a gene: 3. CDR1 and CDR2 (germline): SGHTA, FQGTGA.

This clone occurred once. The DNA for the CDR3 is TGTGCCAGCAGCCAAGAAAGGTCCGGGGGGAGCACAGATACGCAGTATTTT. It encodes CASSQERSGGSTDTQYF. The V call is TRBV4-2, the J call TRBJ2-3, with 7 positions matching TRBD2. V trimming: 0 bases; J trimming: 0 bases; junction bases outside the gene matches: 6. CDR3 length equals 17 residues. Germline V lookup: CDR1 LGHNA, CDR2 YNFKEQ.

The genes are TRBV27 and TRBJ2-1; 9 bases align to TRBD2. The CDR3 is 14 amino acids. Germline CDR1 is MNHEY and CDR2 is SMNVEV (reference sequence). The ends lost 7 bases at V and 5 bases at J; junction bases unmatched: 6. The CDR3 reads CASKRAGGHNEQFF. The CDR3 nucleotides read TGTGCCAGCAAACGAGCGGGGGGCCACAATGAGCAGTTCTTC.

The rearrangement uses TRBV7-9 and TRBJ2-7, with 11 bases lining up with TRBD2. J lost 5 bases, V lost 5 bases, and 5 bases had no gene match. CDR3 length: 14 residues. Germline CDR1 reads SEHNR; CDR2 reads FQNEAQ (reference sequence). CDR3 nucleotide sequence: TGTGCCAGCAGCCCACTTAGCGGGGGGGACGAGCAGTACTTC. This sequence encodes CASSPLSGGDEQYF.

This clone has only one observation. The rearrangement links TRBV30 to TRBJ2-5; the D is unclear. This CDR3 contains 14 residues. V was trimmed by 1 base and J by 5 bases, leaving 14 bases between them. The germline CDR1 and CDR2 sequences are GTSNPN and SVGIG (reference sequence). DNA of the CDR3: TGTGCCTGGAGTGCCCGGACCGAAAGGGAGACCCAGTACTTC. This codes for CAWSARTERETQYF.

The V and J genes are TRBV10-3 and TRBJ2-5; D gene ambiguous. This CDR3 contains 13 residues. Germline V gene data show CDR1 as ENHRY and CDR2 as SYGVKD. V lost 4 bases and J lost 0, with 6 bases in between. CDR3 nucleotides: TGTGCCATCAGTGGCGTGTACCAAGAGACCCAGTACTTC. Protein sequence: CAISGVYQETQYF.

The CDR3 spells CASSSGVTENQPQHF. As DNA, the CDR3 is TGTGCCAGCAGCTCAGGCGTGACAGAAAATCAGCCCCAGCATTTT. This chain uses TRBV7-9 with TRBJ1-5, with D possibly matching TRBD1 (5 bases). V was trimmed by 4 bases and J by 4 bases, leaving 14 bases between them. Germline V gives CDR1 SEHNR, CDR2 FQNEAQ (reference sequence). The CDR3 totals 15 residues.

The chain uses TRBV9 and TRBJ2-2; 12 bases agree with TRBD2. The trim removed 10 bases at V and 3 bases at J, leaving 10 bases unmatched. CDR1 is SGDLS and CDR2 is YYNGEE in the germline V gene. This CDR3 comprises 16 residues. DNA of the CDR3: TGTGCCGGGGCGCTAGCGGGGGGGCCGGACACCGGGGAGCTGTTTTTT. It translates to CAGALAGGPDTGELFF.

The chain uses TRBV10-3 and TRBJ2-2; a weak D match, TRBD2 (6 bases). Germline V lookup: CDR1 ENHRY, CDR2 SYGVKD. Deletions cut 8 bases from V and 2 bases from J, with 9 bases between. The length of the CDR3 is 13 residues. As DNA, the CDR3 is TGTGCCATCGGCGGGGAAAACACCGGGGAGCTGTTTTTT. This gives the protein CAIGGENTGELFF.

V usage is TRBV29-1 and J usage is TRBJ2-7; 9 bases line up with TRBD1. The CDR3 totals 13 residues. Germline V lookup: CDR1 SQVTM, CDR2 ANQGSEA. V shed 5 bases and J 4 bases; nucleotides not matched to a gene: 6. The CDR3 region has the DNA TGCAGCGTTCGGACAGGGGAACTGTACGAGCAGTACTTC. Protein sequence: CSVRTGELYEQYF.